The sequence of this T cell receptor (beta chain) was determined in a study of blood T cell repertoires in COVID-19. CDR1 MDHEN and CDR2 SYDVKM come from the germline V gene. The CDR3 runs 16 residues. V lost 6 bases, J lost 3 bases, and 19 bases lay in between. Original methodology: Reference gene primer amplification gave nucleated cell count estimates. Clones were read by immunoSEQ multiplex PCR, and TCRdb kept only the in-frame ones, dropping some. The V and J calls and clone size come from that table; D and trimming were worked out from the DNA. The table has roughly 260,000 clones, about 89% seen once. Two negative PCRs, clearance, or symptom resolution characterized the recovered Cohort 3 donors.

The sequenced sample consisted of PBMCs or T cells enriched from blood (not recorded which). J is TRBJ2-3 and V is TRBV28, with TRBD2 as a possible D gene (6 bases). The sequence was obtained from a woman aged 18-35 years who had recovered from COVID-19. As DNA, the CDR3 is TGTGCCAGCAGATGGGACGGACCGGAGGGGACAGATACGCAGTATTTT. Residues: CASRWDGPEGTDTQYF. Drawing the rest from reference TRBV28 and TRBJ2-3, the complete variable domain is DVKVTQSSRYLVKRTGEKVFLECVQDMDHENMFWYRQDPGLGLRLIYFSYDVKMKEKGDIPEGYSVSREKKERFSLILESASTNQTSMYLCASRWDGPEGTDTQYFGPGTRLTVL.